This T cell receptor (beta chain) was sequenced for a study of neurological immune-mediated disorders. The CDR3 loop spans 14 amino acids. Germline CDR1 reads LGHDT; CDR2 reads YNNKEL (reference sequence). Trimming removed 2 bases at V and 6 bases at J, with 10 bases between. A few counts support this clonotype. Its antigen is unknown. A total of 2 million PBMCs stored at -80 degrees C provided the unsorted libraries. Points from the study as a whole: Falling below healthy controls, multiple sclerosis showed the least TCR clonal expansion, while HTLV-1-associated myelopathy showed the most. Repertoires from 18 of 34 multiple sclerosis patients grouped phylogenetically into a related-CDR3 cluster, suggesting a possible signature.

5'RACE employing 10-nucleotide random UMIs yielded the cDNA. TCRdb redid the calling of the 5' RACE reads with MiXCR, one entry per CDR3 protein. The sample has about 66,000 distinct CDR3 sequences, less than 5.5% seen once. This TCR was sampled from a man in his thirties or forties with multiple sclerosis. The sample comprised PBMCs. V gene TRBV3-1 combines with J gene TRBJ1-4, with unresolved D. The CDR3 spells CASSQLAQYEKLFF. The DNA for the CDR3 is TGTGCCAGCAGCCAATTAGCGCAGTATGAAAAACTGTTTTTT.